This TCR beta chain was captured in a study of technical replicates of blood from a few donors. V was clipped by 1 base and J by 2 bases; unmatched bases: 4. The CDR3 consists of 16 residues. From germline, CDR1 is SGHTA and CDR2 FQGNSA. Method: immunoSEQ multiplex PCR; TCRdb's copy keeps in-frame clones and lacks some. Of tens of thousands of clones listed, 70% to 90% were seen once; the top ten hold nearly 4%. This clone was picked up a small number of times. The sequenced sample was PBMCs. The chain links TRBV7-2 to TRBJ2-3; 9 nucleotides align to TRBD2. The sequence came from a human donor in good health. Some clones in this sample may be carry-over from other donors' samples. The CDR3 sequence is CASSLEAGGLTDTQYF. CDR3 DNA: TGTGCCAGCAGCTTAGAAGCGGGGGGCCTCACAGATACGCAGTATTTT.